This T cell receptor (beta chain) was retrieved from a study of shared clonotypes between healthy human individuals. The ends were cut back, 1 base at V and 5 bases at J, with 4 bases in the middle. CDR3 size: 11 residues. In germline, CDR1 is DFQATT, CDR2 SNEGSKA (reference sequence). About this clone: The sample holds other DNA sequences that translate to the same CDR3.

Donors were healthy HIV-negative adults without recent acute infections or vaccinations. Over several immunoSEQ plates, each subset's genomic DNA was distributed in even portions. Some clones are missing from TCRdb's copy, which holds only in-frame ones; the method was immunoSEQ multiplex PCR. Of fewer than 1.6 million clones in the sample, approximately 98.5% were seen once. The clonotype was recovered from a man aged 30-40 years in good health. The rearrangement links TRBV20-1 to TRBJ2-3; D is undetermined. Sequencing was carried out using naive CD4+ T cells sorted from blood. Specified subset: CD45RA+ positively selected. CDR3 DNA sequence: TGCAGTGCTAGAGGAATAGATACGCAGTATTTT. The encoded protein is CSARGIDTQYF.